This T cell receptor beta chain stems from a study of CD8 T cells in Susac syndrome. Sequencing of TCR beta, carried out with a high-throughput approach, was applied to CD8+ and CD4+ T cells from the blood. The multiple sclerosis controls were treatment-naive patients with relapsing-remitting disease that was stable or active. Per the germline V gene, CDR1 is DFQATT and CDR2 is SNEGSKA (reference sequence). V lost 4 bases and J 7 bases, leaving 11 bases between the germline ends. The CDR3 length is 12 residues. RNA was extracted with the RNeasy kit, and a quantity of roughly 0.5 to 1 ug was reverse transcribed using random hexamers. Amplification of TCR beta CDR3 by immunoSEQ multiplex PCR spanned 54 Vbeta and 13 Jbeta. In TCRdb, the immunoSEQ multiplex PCR reads were re-called with MiXCR into one record per CDR3 protein. Here the sample spans about 80,000 distinct CDR3 sequences, roughly nine tenths being singletons.

The genes are TRBV20-1 and TRBJ2-1; D tentatively reads TRBD1 or TRBD2 (5 bases each). Sequencing input: CD8+ T cells from PBMCs. This sequence was found in a human donor with multiple sclerosis. Written as DNA, the CDR3 is TGCAGTGCTACCGGGACCTTTAATGAGCAGTTCTTC. Its protein is CSATGTFNEQFF.